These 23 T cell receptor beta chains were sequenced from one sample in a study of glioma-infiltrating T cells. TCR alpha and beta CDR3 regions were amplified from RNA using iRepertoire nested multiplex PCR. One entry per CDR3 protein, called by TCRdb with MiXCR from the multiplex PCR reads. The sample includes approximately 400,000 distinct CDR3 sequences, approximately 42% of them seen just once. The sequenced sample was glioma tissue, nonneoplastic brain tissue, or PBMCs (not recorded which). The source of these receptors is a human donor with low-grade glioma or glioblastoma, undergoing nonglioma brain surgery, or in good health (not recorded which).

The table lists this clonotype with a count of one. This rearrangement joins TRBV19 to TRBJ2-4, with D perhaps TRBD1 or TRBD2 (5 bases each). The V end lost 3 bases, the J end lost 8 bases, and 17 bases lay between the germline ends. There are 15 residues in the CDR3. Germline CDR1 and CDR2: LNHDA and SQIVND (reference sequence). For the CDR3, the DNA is TGTGCCAGTAGTATTGTCCTCGGGACGCGGGACATTCAGTACTTC. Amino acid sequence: CASSIVLGTRDIQYF.

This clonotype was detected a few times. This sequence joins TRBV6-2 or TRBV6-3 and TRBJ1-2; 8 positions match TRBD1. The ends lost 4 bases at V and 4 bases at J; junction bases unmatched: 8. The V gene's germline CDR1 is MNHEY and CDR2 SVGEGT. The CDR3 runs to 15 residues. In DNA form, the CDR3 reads TGTGCCAGCAGTTCCGACAGGGGTCGGAGCTATGGCTACACCTTC. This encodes CASSSDRGRSYGYTF.

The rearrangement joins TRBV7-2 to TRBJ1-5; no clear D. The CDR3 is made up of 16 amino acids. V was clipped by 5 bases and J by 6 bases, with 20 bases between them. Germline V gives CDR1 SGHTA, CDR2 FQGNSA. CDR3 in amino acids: CASSQDMEGGCQPQHF. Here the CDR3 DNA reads TGTGCCAGCAGCCAAGATATGGAAGGCGGGTGTCAGCCCCAGCATTTT.

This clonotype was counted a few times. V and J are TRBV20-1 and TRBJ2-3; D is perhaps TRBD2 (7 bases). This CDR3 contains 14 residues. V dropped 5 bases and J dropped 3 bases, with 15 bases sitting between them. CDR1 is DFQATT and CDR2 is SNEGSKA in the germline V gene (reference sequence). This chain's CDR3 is CSALKGGQTDTQYF. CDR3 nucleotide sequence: TGCAGTGCTCTTAAGGGGGGGCAGACAGATACGCAGTATTTT.

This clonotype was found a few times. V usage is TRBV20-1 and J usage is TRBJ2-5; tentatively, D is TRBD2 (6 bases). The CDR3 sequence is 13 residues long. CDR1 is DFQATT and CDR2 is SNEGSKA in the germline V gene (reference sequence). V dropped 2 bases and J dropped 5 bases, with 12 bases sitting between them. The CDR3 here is CSARKAGGETQYF. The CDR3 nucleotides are TGCAGTGCTAGAAAAGCGGGCGGCGAGACCCAGTACTTC.

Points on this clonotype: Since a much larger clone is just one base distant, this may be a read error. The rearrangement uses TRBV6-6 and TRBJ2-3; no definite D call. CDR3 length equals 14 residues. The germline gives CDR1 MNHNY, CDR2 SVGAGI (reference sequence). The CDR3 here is CASSPSSHTDKQYF. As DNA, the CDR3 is TGTGCCAGCAGCCCATCCTCGCACACAGATAAGCAGTATTTT.

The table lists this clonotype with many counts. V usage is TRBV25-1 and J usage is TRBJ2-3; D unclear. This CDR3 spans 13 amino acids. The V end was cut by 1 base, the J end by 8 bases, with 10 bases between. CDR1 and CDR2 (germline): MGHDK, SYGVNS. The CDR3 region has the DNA TGTGCCAGCAGTGAATTGGTTTCGGGTACGCAGTATTTT. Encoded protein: CASSELVSGTQYF.

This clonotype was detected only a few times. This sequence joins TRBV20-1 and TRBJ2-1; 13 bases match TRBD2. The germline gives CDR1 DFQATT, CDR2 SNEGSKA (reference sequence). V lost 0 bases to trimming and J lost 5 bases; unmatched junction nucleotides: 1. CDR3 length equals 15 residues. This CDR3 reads CSARDGTSGNNEQFF. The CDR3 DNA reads TGCAGTGCTAGAGATGGGACTAGCGGGAACAATGAGCAGTTCTTC.

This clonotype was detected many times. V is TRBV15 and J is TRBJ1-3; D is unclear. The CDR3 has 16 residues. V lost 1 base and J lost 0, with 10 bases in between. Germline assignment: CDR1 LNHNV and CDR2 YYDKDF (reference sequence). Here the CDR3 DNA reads TGTGCCACCAGCAGAGCCGGGCAGGCCTCTGGAAACACCATATATTTT. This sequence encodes CATSRAGQASGNTIYF.

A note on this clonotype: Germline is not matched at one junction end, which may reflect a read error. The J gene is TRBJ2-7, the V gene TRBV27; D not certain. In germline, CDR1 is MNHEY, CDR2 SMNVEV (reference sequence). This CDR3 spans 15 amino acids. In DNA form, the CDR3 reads TGTTCCAGCAGCCAACTACCCGGGTTGGGCTACGAGCAGTACTTC. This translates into CSSSQLPGLGYEQYF.

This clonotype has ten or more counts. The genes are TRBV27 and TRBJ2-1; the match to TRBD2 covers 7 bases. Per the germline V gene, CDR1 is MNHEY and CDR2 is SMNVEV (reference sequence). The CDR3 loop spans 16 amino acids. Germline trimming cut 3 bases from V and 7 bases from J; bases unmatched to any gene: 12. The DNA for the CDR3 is TGTGCCAGCAGTTTTGGTGTTGCGGGAGTAAATAATGAGCAGTTCTTC. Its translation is CASSFGVAGVNNEQFF.

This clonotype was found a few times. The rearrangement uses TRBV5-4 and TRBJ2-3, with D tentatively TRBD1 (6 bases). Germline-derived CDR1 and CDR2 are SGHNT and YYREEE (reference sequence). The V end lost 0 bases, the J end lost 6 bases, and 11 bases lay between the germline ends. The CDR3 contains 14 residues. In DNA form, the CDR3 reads TGTGCCAGCAGCTTGGCACAGGGTAGCGATACGCAGTATTTT. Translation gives CASSLAQGSDTQYF.

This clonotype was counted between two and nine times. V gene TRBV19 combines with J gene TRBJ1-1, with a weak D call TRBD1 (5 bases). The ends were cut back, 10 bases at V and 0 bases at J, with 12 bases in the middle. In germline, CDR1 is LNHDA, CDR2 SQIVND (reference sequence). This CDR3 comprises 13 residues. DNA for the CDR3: TGTGCCACCACGGCAGGGTTGAACACTGAAGCTTTCTTT. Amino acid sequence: CATTAGLNTEAFF.

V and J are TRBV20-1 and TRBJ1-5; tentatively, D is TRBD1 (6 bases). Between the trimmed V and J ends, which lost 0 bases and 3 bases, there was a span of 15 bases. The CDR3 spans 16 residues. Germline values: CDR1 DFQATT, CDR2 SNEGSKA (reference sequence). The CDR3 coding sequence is TGCAGTGCTAGAGATAGGGCAGGGGTTTACAATCAGCCCCAGCATTTT. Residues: CSARDRAGVYNQPQHF.

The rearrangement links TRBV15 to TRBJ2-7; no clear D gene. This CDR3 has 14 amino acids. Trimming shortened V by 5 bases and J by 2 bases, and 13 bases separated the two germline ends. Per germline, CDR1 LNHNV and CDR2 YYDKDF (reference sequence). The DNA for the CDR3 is TGTGCCACCAGCTCACGTGGGCAGGCCTACGAGCAGTACTTC. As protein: CATSSRGQAYEQYF.

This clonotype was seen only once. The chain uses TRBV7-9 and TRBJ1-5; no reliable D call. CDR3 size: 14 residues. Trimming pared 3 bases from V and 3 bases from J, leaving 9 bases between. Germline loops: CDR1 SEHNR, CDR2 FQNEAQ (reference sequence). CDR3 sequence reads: CASSLGGYNQPQHF. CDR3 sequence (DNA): TGTGCCAGCAGCTTGGGCGGATACAATCAGCCCCAGCATTTT. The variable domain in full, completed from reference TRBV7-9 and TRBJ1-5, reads DTGVSQNPRHKITKRGQNVTFRCDPISEHNRLYWYRQTLGQGPEFLTYFQNEAQLEKSRLLSDRFSAERPKGSFSTLEIQRTEQGDSAMYLCASSLGGYNQPQHFGDGTRLSIL.

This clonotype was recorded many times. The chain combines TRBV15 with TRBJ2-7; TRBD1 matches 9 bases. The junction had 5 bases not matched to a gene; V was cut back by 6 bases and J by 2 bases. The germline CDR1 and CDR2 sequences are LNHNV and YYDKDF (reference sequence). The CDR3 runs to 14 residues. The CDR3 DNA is TGTGCCACCAGACGGGACAGGGTGGCCTACGAGCAGTACTTC. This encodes CATRRDRVAYEQYF. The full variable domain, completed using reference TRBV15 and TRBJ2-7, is DAMVIQNPRYQVTQFGKPVTLSCSQTLNHNVMYWYQQKSSQAPKLLFHYYDKDFNNEADTPDNFQSRRPNTSFCFLDIRSPGLGDTAMYLCATRRDRVAYEQYFGPGTRLTVT.

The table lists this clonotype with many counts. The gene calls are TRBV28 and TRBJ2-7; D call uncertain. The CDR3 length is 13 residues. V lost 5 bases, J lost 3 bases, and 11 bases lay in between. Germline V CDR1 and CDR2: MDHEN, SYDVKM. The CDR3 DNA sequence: TGTGCCAGCAGTCCTCAAGACATCTACGAGCAGTACTTC. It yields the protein CASSPQDIYEQYF.

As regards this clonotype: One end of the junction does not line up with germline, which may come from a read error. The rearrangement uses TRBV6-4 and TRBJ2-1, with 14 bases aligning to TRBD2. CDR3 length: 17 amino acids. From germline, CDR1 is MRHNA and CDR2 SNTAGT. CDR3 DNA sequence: TGTTCCAGCAGCCAAGATGGAGGGACTAGCGGGAGCGATGAGCAGTTCTTC. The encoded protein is CSSSQDGGTSGSDEQFF.

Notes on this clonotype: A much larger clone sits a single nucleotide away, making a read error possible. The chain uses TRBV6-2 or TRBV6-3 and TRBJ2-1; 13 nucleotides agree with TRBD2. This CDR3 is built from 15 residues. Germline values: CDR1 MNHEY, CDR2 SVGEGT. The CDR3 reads CAGSQLAGGYNEQFF. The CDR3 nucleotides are TGTGCCGGCAGCCAACTAGCGGGAGGGTACAATGAGCAGTTCTTC.

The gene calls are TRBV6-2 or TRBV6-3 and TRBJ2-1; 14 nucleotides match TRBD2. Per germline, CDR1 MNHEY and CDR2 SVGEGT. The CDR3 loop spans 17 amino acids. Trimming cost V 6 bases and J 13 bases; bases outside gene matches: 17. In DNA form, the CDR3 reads TGTGCCAGCAGAAAGCCTCCCGGGACTAGCGGGAGAATGGAACAGTTCTTC. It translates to CASRKPPGTSGRMEQFF.

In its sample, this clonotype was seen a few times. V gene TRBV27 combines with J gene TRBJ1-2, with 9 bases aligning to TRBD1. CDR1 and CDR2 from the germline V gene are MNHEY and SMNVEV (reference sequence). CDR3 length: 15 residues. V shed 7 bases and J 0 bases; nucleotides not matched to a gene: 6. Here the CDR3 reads CASNPTGGANYGYTF. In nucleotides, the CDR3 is TGTGCCAGCAACCCGACAGGGGGGGCTAACTATGGCTACACCTTC.

CDR3 residues: CASSFSVGEQYF. CDR3 bases: TGTGCCAGCAGCTTTTCCGTGGGCGAGCAGTACTTC. The gene calls are TRBV5-6 and TRBJ2-7; unclear D gene. Trimming shortened V by 2 bases and J by 6 bases, and 9 bases separated the two germline ends. This CDR3 region has 12 residues. Germline CDR1 reads SGHDT; CDR2 reads YYEEEE.